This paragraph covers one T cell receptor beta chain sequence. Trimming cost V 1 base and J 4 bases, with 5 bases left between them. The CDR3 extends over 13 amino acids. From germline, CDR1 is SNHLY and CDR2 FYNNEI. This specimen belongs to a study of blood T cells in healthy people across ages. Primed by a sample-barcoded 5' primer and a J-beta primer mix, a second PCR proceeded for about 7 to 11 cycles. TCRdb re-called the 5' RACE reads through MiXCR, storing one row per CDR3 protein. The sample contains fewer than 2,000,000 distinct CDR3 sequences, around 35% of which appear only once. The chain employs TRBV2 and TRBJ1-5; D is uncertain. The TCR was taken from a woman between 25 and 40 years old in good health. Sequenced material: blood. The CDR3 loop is CASSEVPNQPQHF. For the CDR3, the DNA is TGTGCCAGCAGTGAAGTTCCGAATCAGCCCCAGCATTTT.